Listed here are 15 T cell receptor beta chains from one sample, sequenced in a study of blood T cell repertoires in COVID-19. Repertoires were generated with immunoSEQ multiplex PCR, while TCRdb's copy carries only in-frame clones and drops some. The data show some 170,000 clones, with about 88% seen just once and around 1.2% held by the top ten. What was sequenced was PBMCs or T cells enriched from blood (not recorded which). The receptors shown here come from a human donor with acute COVID-19. The donor label of this sample is uncertain.

Regarding this clone: Within the sample, other DNA sequences also encode this same CDR3. The chain has TRBV5-1 and TRBJ1-5; the match to TRBD1 covers 8 bases. The CDR3 spans 14 residues. V trimming: 4 bases; J trimming: 6 bases; junction bases outside the gene matches: 6. Looked up from germline, CDR1 is SGHRS and CDR2 is YFSETQ. Here the CDR3 DNA reads TGCGCCAGCAGCGCTGGACAGGGTGGTCAGCCCCAGCATTTT. Translating gives CASSAGQGGQPQHF.

This clone was recorded a few times. This chain joins TRBV11-1 and TRBJ2-3; 8 bases are a match to TRBD2. Unmatched junction bases numbered 4, after V lost 4 bases and J lost 1 base. The CDR3 is made up of 15 amino acids. CDR1 is SGHAT and CDR2 is FQDESV in the germline V gene (reference sequence). CDR3 sequence reads: CASSSTSARTDTQYF. The CDR3 DNA reads TGTGCCAGCAGCTCGACTAGCGCTCGCACAGATACGCAGTATTTT.

V gene TRBV30 combines with J gene TRBJ2-4; possibly TRBD2 for D (5 bases). This CDR3 is built from 14 residues. Germline V gene sequence: CDR1 GTSNPN, CDR2 SVGIG (reference sequence). Trimming removed 1 base at V and 6 bases at J, with 13 bases between. The CDR3 sequence: CAWSAPYRGNIQYF. CDR3 DNA sequence: TGTGCCTGGAGTGCCCCTTATCGGGGAAACATTCAGTACTTC.

V usage is TRBV7-9 and J usage is TRBJ2-1; unclear D gene. V lost 5 bases, J lost 9 bases, and 14 bases lay in between. CDR3 length: 13 residues. Per germline, CDR1 SEHNR and CDR2 FQNEAQ (reference sequence). CDR3 amino acids: CASSLGWSGEQFF. The CDR3, as DNA: TGTGCCAGCAGCCTCGGGTGGAGTGGTGAGCAGTTCTTC.

The chain combines TRBV20-1 with TRBJ2-7, with D uncertain. Germline lookup yields CDR1 DFQATT and CDR2 SNEGSKA (reference sequence). V lost 1 base and J lost 7, with 8 bases in between. This CDR3 has 11 residues. The CDR3 region has the DNA TGCAGTGCTAGAGTACAGAAGGAGCAGTACTTC. Its translation: CSARVQKEQYF.

This chain joins TRBV29-1 and TRBJ2-7, with 8 positions matching TRBD1. The CDR3 contains 13 residues. Germline V lookup: CDR1 SQVTM, CDR2 ANQGSEA. V lost 3 bases and J lost 2; bases outside the gene matches: 3. CDR3 sequence reads: CSVDGQGPYEQYF. The CDR3 coding sequence is TGCAGCGTTGACGGACAGGGTCCCTACGAGCAGTACTTC.

The chain carries TRBV3-1 (or the pseudogene TRBV3-2) and TRBJ2-7, with D perhaps matching TRBD1 (7 bases). The germline gives CDR1 LGHDT, CDR2 YNNKEL (reference sequence). The CDR3 has 16 amino acids. V was cut by 1 base and J by 1 base, with 14 bases left in between. CDR3 coding DNA: TGTGCCAGCAGCCAAGGTGCGGGACAGTCTTCCTACGAGCAGTACTTC. Translating it yields CASSQGAGQSSYEQYF.

V is TRBV27 and J is TRBJ2-1; D is ambiguous. Deletions cut 7 bases from V and 0 bases from J, with 10 bases between. Germline assignment: CDR1 MNHEY and CDR2 SMNVEV (reference sequence). The CDR3 is 14 amino acids. In nucleotides, the CDR3 is TGTGCCAGCACTGACAAGAGCTCCTACAATGAGCAGTTCTTC. Residues: CASTDKSSYNEQFF.

V is TRBV4-1 and J is TRBJ2-7; TRBD2 agrees at 13 bases. Germline V gives CDR1 MGHRA, CDR2 YSYEKL. The J segment lost 2 bases and the V segment lost 4 bases, leaving 5 bases of the junction unmatched. This CDR3 contains 16 residues. The CDR3 region has the DNA TGCGCCAGCAGCCCTCCGGGACTAGCGGGGCCCTACGAGCAGTACTTC. It codes for CASSPPGLAGPYEQYF.

The V call is TRBV6-5, the J call TRBJ2-7; 8 bases align to TRBD1. V dropped 0 bases and J dropped 5; count of bases not matched to a gene: 9. CDR1 and CDR2 from the germline V gene are MNHEY and SVGAGI. The CDR3 is made up of 16 amino acids. The CDR3: CASSYSAGQVTHEQYF. CDR3 nucleotides: TGTGCCAGCAGTTACTCCGCGGGACAGGTGACCCACGAGCAGTACTTC.

The genes are TRBV29-1 and TRBJ2-1, with 8 bases matching TRBD2. This CDR3 comprises 16 residues. Trimming removed 2 bases from V and 0 bases from J; junction bases left unmatched: 6. Per germline, CDR1 SQVTM and CDR2 ANQGSEA. The CDR3 sequence is CSVEIGGGSSYNEQFF. The CDR3 nucleotides are TGCAGCGTTGAAATTGGCGGGGGGAGCTCCTACAATGAGCAGTTCTTC.

The rearrangement uses TRBV10-3 and TRBJ1-6; D gene unclear. This CDR3 is built from 13 residues. Germline CDR1 is ENHRY and CDR2 is SYGVKD. Trimming stripped 6 bases from V and 9 bases from J, with 12 bases between. The CDR3 is CAIRRGEGSPLHF. Written as DNA, the CDR3 is TGTGCCATCAGGCGGGGAGAGGGTTCACCCCTCCACTTT.

The V and J genes are TRBV4-1 and TRBJ2-7; D uncertain. This CDR3 has 13 amino acids. Between the trimmed V and J ends, which lost 0 bases and 4 bases, there was a span of 7 bases. Per germline, CDR1 MGHRA and CDR2 YSYEKL. The CDR3: CASSQEPGYEQYF. CDR3 in DNA: TGCGCCAGCAGCCAAGAACCCGGGTACGAGCAGTACTTC.

In its sample, this clone was seen a few times. The chain recombines TRBV6-2 or TRBV6-3 with TRBJ2-1; weak D call: TRBD2 (6 bases). This CDR3 is built from 13 residues. V lost 5 bases and J 14 bases, leaving 19 bases between the germline ends. Per the germline V gene, CDR1 is MNHEY and CDR2 is SVGEGT. CDR3 in DNA: TGTGCCAGCAGTCCCTCAACGACTAGGAGGGAGTTCTTC. Residues: CASSPSTTRREFF.

The V and J genes are TRBV30 and TRBJ1-3; TRBD1 agrees at 9 bases. Germline CDR1 and CDR2: GTSNPN and SVGIG (reference sequence). Trimming removed 3 bases from V and 4 bases from J; junction bases left unmatched: 7. This CDR3 has 15 residues. As DNA, the CDR3 is TGTGCCTGGAGCGTACAGGGGGCTTTAGGAAACACCATATATTTT. This codes for CAWSVQGALGNTIYF.